The following is a T cell receptor beta chain sequence with its context. The target antigen is unknown. Division of CD4+ cells produced a CD45RA+ naive subset and a CD45RA-negative memory subset. Here immunoSEQ multiplex PCR was the method, and the copy in TCRdb shows in-frame clones only, minus some. This table holds some 2.1 million clones, 85% to 95% found once. These data come from a study of shared clonotypes between healthy human individuals. Study-wide background: The cohort comprised a couple of women and a few men. Their ages spanned 18 to 49 years.

Study-wide points: Sorted-subset sequencing was shown by rarefaction to be incomplete despite large depth.

The CDR3 totals 14 residues. V was clipped by 5 bases and J by 1 base, with 11 bases between them. CDR1 is SGHTA, CDR2 FQGNSA, per germline. Sequencing was carried out using naive CD4+ T cells sorted from blood. The subset here: CD45RA+ positively selected. The chain is built from TRBV7-2 and TRBJ2-5; weak D call: TRBD2 (5 bases). This receptor was taken from a man younger than 30 in good health. The CDR3 region is CASSTDGGQETQYF. DNA for the CDR3: TGTGCCAGCAGCACAGACGGAGGCCAAGAGACCCAGTACTTC.